This T cell receptor beta chain was documented in a study of tissue T cells after allogeneic stem cell transplantation. Study-wide results and limits: Sampling depth was limited, and the cohort was small and clinically varied. Within patients, tissue anatomy strongly shaped TCR repertoire composition.

This sample's time point: mouse harvest day 14 after allogeneic transplant. The graft held 10^6 splenic CD5+ T cells and 10^7 T-cell-depleted bone marrow cells. B6 (H2b) cells into BALB/c (H2d) mice; tissues taken at day 7 or 14. By share, this clone ranks as medium-sized. The antigen is unknown. Gene labels here are mouse ones. Measured with immunoSEQ multiplex PCR; TCRdb has only the in-frame clones, and not every one. This sample has about 7,700 clones, with 35% to 40% found just once. Sequenced input: skin. The TCR sequence derives from a female BALB/c mouse given C57BL/6 T cells with graft-versus-host disease after an allogeneic hematopoietic cell transplant.

CDR3 in amino acids: CASSLGSSAETLYF. Partial CDR3 DNA: TGTGCCAGCAGTCTGGGCAGTAGTGCAGAAACGCTGTAT. This chain links TRBV26 with TRBJ2-3, with unresolved D. The observed sequence ends 1 residue before the CDR3 terminus, with the missing tail filled in from the germline J gene. Germline V gene sequence: CDR1 KGHPV, CDR2 FQNQEV (reference sequence). CDR3 length: 14 residues. Trimming removed 2 bases at V and 0 bases at J, with 6 bases between.